What follows are 5 T cell receptor beta chains derived from one specimen sequenced in a study of vaccination and CD4 T cells after COVID-19. Cultured CD4+ T cells had their DNA profiled by the Oncomine TCR Beta short-read assay. Via MiXCR, TCRdb re-called the PCR reads, giving one row per CDR3 protein. The sample includes about 7,800 distinct CDR3 sequences, over 30% of them seen just once. The antigens these receptors bind are not known. Treatment of the sample: roughly ten-day PBMC culture with coronavirus spike peptide pools or control peptides (ViraFEST assay). These CD4+ T cells came from an unexposed donor, sampled before the COVID-19 pandemic (2011-2018). Material for sequencing was CD4+ T cells from blood, cultured in vitro. The source is a human donor in good health.

The rearrangement joins TRBV6-2 or TRBV6-3 to TRBJ1-5; 12 bases fit TRBD1. The CDR3 length is 19 residues. V lost 3 bases and J lost 4; bases outside the gene matches: 13. Germline CDR1 MNHEY, CDR2 SVGEGT. The CDR3 DNA sequence: TGTGCCAGCAGTTATGACTTCATGGGGGACAGGGGGCGAAATCAGCCCCAGCATTTT. Translation gives CASSYDFMGDRGRNQPQHF.

In its sample, this clonotype was seen a few times. The rearrangement links TRBV20-1 to TRBJ1-1; D unclear. This CDR3 has 12 residues. V was pared by 5 bases and J by 1 base, with 8 bases between. Germline V lookup: CDR1 DFQATT, CDR2 SNEGSKA (reference sequence). The CDR3 reads CSAGPGNTEAFF. Written as DNA, the CDR3 is TGCAGTGCTGGACCAGGGAACACTGAAGCTTTCTTT.

V is TRBV25-1 and J is TRBJ2-7, with D possibly being TRBD1 (7 bases). The ends were cut back, 9 bases at V and 6 bases at J, with 21 bases in the middle. The germline gives CDR1 MGHDK, CDR2 SYGVNS. CDR3 length equals 14 residues. The DNA of the CDR3 is TGTGCCAGGACGAGCAGGGGGGACTGTTTCGAGCAGTACTTC. Protein sequence: CARTSRGDCFEQYF.

This clonotype was observed once. V is TRBV7-8 and J is TRBJ2-7, with 11 positions matching TRBD2. V shed 2 bases, J shed 6 bases, and the junction held 6 bases outside the gene matches. The CDR3 is 15 amino acids. Germline-derived CDR1 and CDR2 are SGHVS and FQNEAQ. CDR3 sequence: CASSLYLAGGSEQYF. The CDR3 DNA follows: TGTGCCAGCAGCTTATACCTAGCGGGAGGCAGCGAGCAGTACTTC. The complete variable domain, with remaining parts taken from reference TRBV7-8 and TRBJ2-7, reads GAGVSQSPRYKVAKRGQDVALRCDPISGHVSLFWYQQALGQGPEFLTYFQNEAQLDKSGLPSDRFFAERPEGSVSTLKIQRTQQEDSAVYLCASSLYLAGGSEQYFGPGTRLTVT.

In nucleotides, the CDR3 is TGTGCCAGCAGTGATGCGACAGGGTACACAGATACGCAGTATTTT. Translated, it gives CASSDATGYTDTQYF. V usage is TRBV2 and J usage is TRBJ2-3, with 7 bases matching TRBD1. Germline lookup yields CDR1 SNHLY and CDR2 FYNNEI. The V and J ends lost 3 bases and 2 bases, in that order; junction bases with no gene match: 5. The CDR3 runs to 15 residues.